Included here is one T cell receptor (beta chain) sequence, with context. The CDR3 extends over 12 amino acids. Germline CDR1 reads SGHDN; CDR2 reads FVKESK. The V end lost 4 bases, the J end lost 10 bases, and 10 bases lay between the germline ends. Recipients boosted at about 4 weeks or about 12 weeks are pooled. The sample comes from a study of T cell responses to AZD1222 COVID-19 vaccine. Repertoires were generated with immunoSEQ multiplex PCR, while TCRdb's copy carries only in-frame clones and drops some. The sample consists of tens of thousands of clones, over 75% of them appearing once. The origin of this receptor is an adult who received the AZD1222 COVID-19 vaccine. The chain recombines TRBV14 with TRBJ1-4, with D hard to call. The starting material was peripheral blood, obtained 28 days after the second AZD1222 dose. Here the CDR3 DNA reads TGTGCCAGCAGCCCTAACGGGCGAAAACTGTTTTTT. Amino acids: CASSPNGRKLFF.